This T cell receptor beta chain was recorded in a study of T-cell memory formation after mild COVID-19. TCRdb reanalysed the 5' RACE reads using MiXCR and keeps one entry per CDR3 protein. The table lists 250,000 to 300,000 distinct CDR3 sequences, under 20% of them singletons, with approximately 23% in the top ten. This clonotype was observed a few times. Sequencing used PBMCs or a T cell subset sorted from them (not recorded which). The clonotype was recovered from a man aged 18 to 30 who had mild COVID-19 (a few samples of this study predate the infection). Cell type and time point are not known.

The CDR3 DNA reads as TGTGCCACCAGTGAGTCAGGGCGTAGCAATCAGCCCCAGCATTTT. Its protein is CATSESGRSNQPQHF. V is TRBV24-1 and J is TRBJ1-5; the D gene is possibly TRBD1 (5 bases). Germline values: CDR1 KGHDR, CDR2 SFDVKD. The germline V and J ends were trimmed by 4 bases and 0 bases, with 9 bases remaining between them. The CDR3 contains 15 residues.